These 8 T cell receptor beta chains share one sample of origin, sequenced in a study of blood T cells in healthy people across ages. Combining a sample-barcoded 5' primer with a J-beta primer mix, a second PCR ran for 7 to 11 cycles. TCRdb processed the 5' RACE reads anew with MiXCR; each CDR3 protein has one entry. The sample consists of some 1.4 million distinct CDR3 sequences, around two fifths of them appearing once. The sequencing input was blood. These receptor sequences come from a woman aged 18-35 years in good health.

The chain links TRBV20-1 to TRBJ1-2; no firm D call. The CDR3 has 11 residues. The V end lost 3 bases, the J end lost 8 bases, and 10 bases lay between the germline ends. The germline gives CDR1 DFQATT, CDR2 SNEGSKA (reference sequence). For the CDR3, the DNA is TGCAGTGCTAGTACGGTGACCGGCTACACCTTC. This translates into CSASTVTGYTF.

The chain recombines TRBV7-8 with TRBJ1-1; D is possibly TRBD1 (5 bases). CDR3 size: 15 residues. V lost 1 base, J lost 7 bases, and 16 bases lay in between. Germline values: CDR1 SGHVS, CDR2 FQNEAQ. The chain's CDR3 is CASSLDLGQGFEAFF. DNA for the CDR3: TGTGCCAGCAGCTTAGACCTAGGGCAGGGCTTTGAAGCTTTCTTT.

Here the CDR3 reads CASSQRGSTGFGYEQYF. CDR3 DNA sequence: TGTGCCAGCAGCCAACGCGGGTCAACAGGTTTCGGCTACGAGCAGTACTTC. The chain has TRBV3-1 and TRBJ2-7, with D tentatively TRBD1 or TRBD2 (5 bases each). CDR1 and CDR2 (germline): LGHDT, YNNKEL (reference sequence). V was trimmed by 2 bases and J by 3 bases, leaving 20 bases between them. The CDR3 is made up of 17 amino acids.

A few counts support this clonotype. The chain couples TRBV20-1 to TRBJ1-5; the match to TRBD1 covers 7 bases. Germline V gene sequence: CDR1 DFQATT, CDR2 SNEGSKA (reference sequence). This CDR3 contains 14 residues. The J segment lost 1 base and the V segment lost 7 bases, leaving 7 bases of the junction unmatched. CDR3 region: CSGGTGASNQPQHF. In DNA, the CDR3 is TGCAGTGGGGGTACAGGGGCGAGCAATCAGCCCCAGCATTTT.

The J gene is TRBJ2-7, the V gene TRBV12-3 or TRBV12-4, with 9 bases matching TRBD2. The junction had 11 bases not matched to a gene; V was cut back by 6 bases and J by 2 bases. The length of the CDR3 is 16 residues. The chain's CDR3 is CASRPSSGVITYEQYF. The CDR3 DNA is TGTGCCAGCAGACCCTCTAGCGGGGTGATCACCTACGAGCAGTACTTC.

In this sample, this clonotype turned up a few times. The chain is built from TRBV10-2 and TRBJ2-7, with unresolved D. The CDR3 has 15 amino acids. Germline assignment: CDR1 WSHSY and CDR2 SAAADI. V lost 7 bases and J 2 bases, leaving 18 bases between the germline ends. CDR3 sequence reads: CASKDDGTYPYEQYF. DNA for the CDR3: TGCGCCAGCAAAGACGACGGAACATACCCCTACGAGCAGTACTTC.

This clonotype has more than one count but fewer than ten. V is TRBV3-1 and J is TRBJ2-7, with 7 bases fitting TRBD1. V shed 1 base and J 2 bases; nucleotides not matched to a gene: 5. This CDR3 has 15 residues. Per germline, CDR1 LGHDT and CDR2 YNNKEL (reference sequence). CDR3 bases: TGTGCCAGCAGCCAAGCCGGGACAGAGACCTACGAGCAGTACTTC. It specifies CASSQAGTETYEQYF.

Written as DNA, the CDR3 is TGTGCCACCAGTGATTTTTGGAGGAGGCCCACAGATACGCAGTATTTT. This encodes CATSDFWRRPTDTQYF. The chain links TRBV24-1 to TRBJ2-3; weak D call: TRBD2 (5 bases). Germline loops: CDR1 KGHDR, CDR2 SFDVKD. This CDR3 is built from 16 residues. With 1 base removed from V and 2 bases from J, the gap between germline ends came to 12 bases.